These 28 T cell receptor beta chains originate from one sample sequenced in a study of T cells in Graves' hyperthyroidism and ophthalmopathy. Amplified regions were TCR beta CDR3 sequences from RNA transcripts. The primer set for the first-round RT-PCR of the TCR CDR3 was HTBI. TCRdb itself ran the multiplex PCR reads through MiXCR, one entry per CDR3 protein. The sample has some 560,000 distinct CDR3 sequences, around 15% seen once. What was sequenced was blood. These receptor sequences come from a woman between 35 and 50 years old with Graves' hyperthyroidism.

This clonotype was recorded many times. The gene calls are TRBV11-2 and TRBJ2-5; the match to TRBD1 covers 7 bases. Germline CDR1 SGHAT, CDR2 FQNNGV. V dropped 2 bases and J dropped 5; count of bases not matched to a gene: 8. The CDR3 extends over 15 amino acids. The DNA for the CDR3 is TGTGCCAGCAGCTTACGACAGGGTCCTGCTGAGACCCAGTACTTC. Residues: CASSLRQGPAETQYF.

Remarks on this clonotype: With a much larger clone just one base away, this may be a read error. The final CDR3 position lacks the conserved phenylalanine or tryptophan, pointing to a likely read error. The V call is TRBV20-1, the J call TRBJ2-3, with 9 nucleotides matching TRBD2. The CDR3 runs 19 residues. The germline V gene encodes CDR1 DFQATT and CDR2 SNEGSKA (reference sequence). Trimming cost V 2 bases and J 0 bases; bases outside gene matches: 15. The DNA for the CDR3 is TGCAGTGCTAGAAATTTATGGACTAGCGACACCTCTAGCACAGATACGCAGTATGTT. Translation gives CSARNLWTSDTSSTDTQYV.

This chain connects TRBV7-2 to TRBJ2-7, with D possibly being TRBD2 (6 bases). V shed 3 bases and J shed 0 bases, with 18 bases lying between them. This CDR3 is built from 17 residues. Germline V lookup: CDR1 SGHTA, CDR2 FQGNSA. In DNA, the CDR3 is TGTGCCAGCAGCTTTAGGATCGCGGAGGGGAGCTCCTACGAGCAGTACTTC. Protein sequence: CASSFRIAEGSSYEQYF. Supplemented by reference TRBV7-2 and TRBJ2-7, the full variable domain reads GAGVSQSPSNKVTEKGKDVELRCDPISGHTALYWYRQSLGQGLEFLIYFQGNSAPDKSGLPSDRFSAERTGGSVSTLTIQRTQQEDSAVYLCASSFRIAEGSSYEQYFGPGTRLTVT.

The V gene is TRBV2, the J gene TRBJ2-3; 13 bases line up with TRBD2. Germline V gene data show CDR1 as SNHLY and CDR2 as FYNNEI. V was pared by 8 bases and J by 0 bases, with 8 bases of the junction left unmatched. This CDR3 region has 17 residues. The CDR3 DNA follows: TGTGCCAGCGAGACAGGGACTAGCGGGACTAGCACAGATACGCAGTATTTT. Translation gives CASETGTSGTSTDTQYF.

In this sample, this clonotype turned up a few times. A read error may account for a junction end that differs from germline. The chain combines TRBV18 with TRBJ1-1; D is unclear. The germline V gene has CDR1 KGHSH and CDR2 LQKENI. The CDR3 totals 15 residues. The DNA of the CDR3 is TGTGCCAGCCCACCACCTACACCCATGAACACTGAAGCTTTCTTT. Protein product: CASPPPTPMNTEAFF.

This clonotype was found a few times. The chain couples TRBV7-8 to TRBJ2-5; 8 nucleotides line up with TRBD1. The CDR3 totals 13 residues. Germline CDR1 is SGHVS and CDR2 is FQNEAQ. The V segment lost 5 bases and the J segment 3 bases; nucleotides outside the gene matches: 2. CDR3 coding DNA: TGTGCCAGCAGCCAGGACAGGGAAGAGACCCAGTACTTC. Protein product: CASSQDREETQYF.

The V and J genes are TRBV7-2 and TRBJ2-1; 9 nucleotides agree with TRBD1. This CDR3 has 16 residues. From germline, CDR1 is SGHTA and CDR2 FQGNSA. Germline trimming cut 3 bases from V and 4 bases from J; bases unmatched to any gene: 7. The CDR3 here is CASSFTGTGFYNEQFF. The DNA of the CDR3 is TGTGCCAGCAGCTTTACCGGGACAGGGTTTTACAATGAGCAGTTCTTC.

V gene TRBV29-1 combines with J gene TRBJ1-1, with no clear D. Germline V CDR1 and CDR2: SQVTM, ANQGSEA. Trimming removed 4 bases from V and 0 bases from J, with 9 bases in between. The CDR3 totals 13 residues. CDR3 protein: CSVVVIMNTEAFF. For the CDR3, the DNA is TGCAGCGTTGTGGTTATAATGAACACTGAAGCTTTCTTT. The variable domain in full, with the rest retrieved from reference TRBV29-1 and TRBJ1-1, is SAVISQKPSRDICQRGTSLTIQCQVDSQVTMMFWYRQQPGQSLTLIATANQGSEATYESGFVIDKFPISRPNLTFSTLTVSNMSPEDSSIYLCSVVVIMNTEAFFGQGTRLTVV.

The table lists this clonotype with a few counts. The chain combines TRBV7-2 with TRBJ1-1, with no clear D. CDR1 and CDR2 from the germline V gene are SGHTA and FQGNSA. The CDR3 contains 15 residues. Deletions cut 1 base from V and 0 bases from J, with 9 bases between. The CDR3 nucleotides are TGTGCCAGCAGCTTAGAATCAGAGCTGAACACTGAAGCTTTCTTT. Translated, it gives CASSLESELNTEAFF. Looking up the rest from reference TRBV7-2 and TRBJ1-1 gives the full variable domain: GAGVSQSPSNKVTEKGKDVELRCDPISGHTALYWYRQSLGQGLEFLIYFQGNSAPDKSGLPSDRFSAERTGGSVSTLTIQRTQQEDSAVYLCASSLESELNTEAFFGQGTRLTVV.

The rearrangement links TRBV30 to TRBJ2-5; D call uncertain. The germline CDR1 and CDR2 sequences are GTSNPN and SVGIG (reference sequence). V was clipped by 2 bases and J by 1 base, with 8 bases between them. This CDR3 has 13 residues. The CDR3 sequence is CAWSISSQETQYF. The CDR3 nucleotides are TGTGCCTGGAGTATATCCAGCCAAGAGACCCAGTACTTC.

This clonotype was counted between two and nine times. This sequence joins TRBV6-1 and TRBJ2-1; TRBD2 aligns across 10 bases. CDR1 and CDR2 (germline): MNHNS, SASEGT. The V segment lost 3 bases and the J segment 8 bases; nucleotides outside the gene matches: 13. CDR3 length equals 17 residues. CDR3 nucleotide sequence: TGTGCCAGCAGTGATATAAGGGGGACTAGCGTAGTGGATGAGCAGTTCTTC. It codes for CASSDIRGTSVVDEQFF.

This clonotype appeared many times. V is TRBV2 and J is TRBJ1-6, with TRBD1 identical over 8 bases. The junction had 15 bases not matched to a gene; V was cut back by 7 bases and J by 10 bases. The CDR3 runs to 16 residues. CDR1 and CDR2 (germline): SNHLY, FYNNEI. CDR3 sequence reads: CASIQSGQGASSPLHF. The CDR3 bases are TGTGCCAGCATCCAAAGCGGTCAGGGGGCCTCATCACCCCTCCACTTT.

This clonotype was counted at least ten times. The chain combines TRBV3-1 with TRBJ2-5, with 14 positions matching TRBD2. There are 16 residues in the CDR3. V was clipped by 6 bases and J by 6 bases; unmatched bases: 9. Per the germline V gene, CDR1 is LGHDT and CDR2 is YNNKEL (reference sequence). CDR3 sequence reads: CASSPAGTSGRKTQYF. The CDR3 DNA is TGTGCCAGCAGTCCTGCCGGGACTAGCGGGAGAAAGACCCAGTACTTC.

The V call is TRBV28, the J call TRBJ1-2; D uncertain. CDR3 length: 11 amino acids. The germline CDR1 and CDR2 sequences are MDHEN and SYDVKM. V lost 8 bases and J 14 bases, leaving 18 bases between the germline ends. The CDR3 sequence is CASGPAGGRTF. The CDR3 DNA reads TGTGCCAGCGGGCCGGCGGGCGGGCGGACCTTC.

This clonotype was seen repeatedly, ten times or more. The genes are TRBV11-2 and TRBJ1-1; 11 bases fit TRBD1. This CDR3 has 14 residues. V lost 1 base to trimming and J lost 11 bases; unmatched junction nucleotides: 6. In germline, CDR1 is SGHAT, CDR2 FQNNGV. DNA of the CDR3: TGTGCCAGCAGCTTAGCTGGACAGGGGGCTCGGGCTTTCTTT. The encoded protein is CASSLAGQGARAFF.

This clonotype was seen at least ten times. The V call is TRBV11-2, the J call TRBJ2-7; 7 bases are shared with TRBD2. The CDR3 spans 15 residues. V lost 1 base, J lost 3 bases, and 6 bases stayed unmatched. Germline CDR1 reads SGHAT; CDR2 reads FQNNGV. In DNA, the CDR3 is TGTGCCAGCAGCTTAGGTCTTCCGGGAGGCTACGAGCAGTACTTC. Amino acids: CASSLGLPGGYEQYF.

This clonotype was counted ten times or more. The rearrangement links TRBV7-2 to TRBJ1-5, with TRBD1 as a possible D gene (6 bases). Germline CDR1 is SGHTA and CDR2 is FQGNSA. The CDR3 spans 16 residues. V was cut by 4 bases and J by 2 bases, with 15 bases left in between. The CDR3 coding sequence is TGTGCCAGCAGCTGGGGGGCCGTAGGCGGCAATCAGCCCCAGCATTTT. As protein: CASSWGAVGGNQPQHF.

The chain couples TRBV11-3 to TRBJ2-7, with no clear D. This CDR3 spans 13 amino acids. Germline V gene sequence: CDR1 SGHNT, CDR2 YENEEA. V gave up 5 bases and J gave up 3 bases, with 11 bases separating them. This CDR3 reads CASSPYSNYEQYF. The CDR3, as DNA: TGTGCCAGCAGCCCCTATTCCAACTACGAGCAGTACTTC.

The J gene is TRBJ2-7, the V gene TRBV4-2, with 7 positions matching TRBD2. This CDR3 region has 14 residues. Losses at the gene ends were 3 bases for V and 5 bases for J; bases not matched to a gene: 7. The germline gives CDR1 LGHNA, CDR2 YNFKEQ. The CDR3 DNA sequence: TGTGCCAGCAGCCAGGGCGGGAGAAACCACGAGCAGTACTTC. Protein: CASSQGGRNHEQYF.

The sample holds a few counts of this clonotype. The chain recombines TRBV6-1 with TRBJ1-1; 9 bases align to TRBD1. The CDR3 has 15 residues. Germline V CDR1 and CDR2: MNHNS, SASEGT. The J segment lost 0 bases and the V segment lost 6 bases, leaving 5 bases of the junction unmatched. Here the CDR3 DNA reads TGTGCCAGCAGGGTAGGGACAGGGATGAACACTGAAGCTTTCTTT. Residues: CASRVGTGMNTEAFF.

The chain combines TRBV20-1 with TRBJ1-3; D is unresolved. Between the trimmed V and J ends, which lost 0 bases and 4 bases, there was a span of 10 bases. This CDR3 is 14 amino acids long. The germline CDR1 and CDR2 sequences are DFQATT and SNEGSKA (reference sequence). The CDR3 nucleotides are TGCAGTGCTAGAGACCCCCAGGAGGGAAACACCATATATTTT. Encoded protein: CSARDPQEGNTIYF.

The sample holds many counts of this clonotype. The chain employs TRBV7-3 and TRBJ2-7, with D unclear. Germline CDR1 is SGHTA and CDR2 is FQGTGA. The V and J ends lost 2 bases and 0 bases respectively, with 8 bases between them. The CDR3 extends over 14 amino acids. In nucleotides, the CDR3 is TGTGCCAGCAGCTTAGGAGCAAGCTCCTACGAGCAGTACTTC. Residues: CASSLGASSYEQYF. Variable domain in full (rest from reference TRBV7-3 and TRBJ2-7): GAGVSQTPSNKVTEKGKYVELRCDPISGHTALYWYRQSLGQGPEFLIYFQGTGAADDSGLPNDRFFAVRPEGSVSTLKIQRTERGDSAVYLCASSLGASSYEQYFGPGTRLTVT.

This clonotype was observed many times. The rearrangement links TRBV12-3 or TRBV12-4 to TRBJ2-3, with no clear D. Trimming shortened V by 3 bases and J by 2 bases, and 9 bases separated the two germline ends. The CDR3 covers 14 residues. The CDR3 bases are TGTGCCAGCAGTTTTCAGTGGGCCACAGATACGCAGTATTTT. Its translation is CASSFQWATDTQYF.

This clonotype is a singleton in its sample. The V and J genes are TRBV28 and TRBJ2-1; 8 nucleotides align to TRBD2. CDR1 and CDR2 from the germline V gene are MDHEN and SYDVKM. J was trimmed by 3 bases and V by 2 bases; bases with no gene match: 6. The CDR3 has 16 residues. The CDR3 reads CASSLAGGPYYNEQFF. As DNA, the CDR3 is TGTGCCAGCAGTTTAGCGGGAGGACCCTACTACAATGAGCAGTTCTTC.

Ten or more counts support this clonotype. This rearrangement joins TRBV28 to TRBJ1-3; the D is unclear. The CDR3 runs 16 residues. CDR1 is MDHEN, CDR2 SYDVKM, per germline. V lost 1 base, J lost 2 bases, and 12 bases lay in between. Here the CDR3 DNA reads TGTGCCAGCAGTTTATCGGCAGTTTACCCTGGAAACACCATATATTTT. Residues: CASSLSAVYPGNTIYF.

This clonotype was recorded a few times. The chain recombines TRBV5-6 with TRBJ1-5, with 9 nucleotides matching TRBD1. V gave up 4 bases and J gave up 5 bases; unmatched junction bases: 7. Germline V lookup: CDR1 SGHDT, CDR2 YYEEEE. This CDR3 region has 15 residues. CDR3 amino acids: CASSLNRGLYQPQHF. The CDR3 DNA is TGTGCCAGCAGCCTGAACAGGGGGCTTTATCAGCCCCAGCATTTT.

This clonotype was counted at least ten times. The chain uses TRBV28 and TRBJ1-2; the D gene is possibly TRBD1 (6 bases). The V end lost 8 bases, the J end lost 4 bases, and 11 bases lay between the germline ends. The germline V gene encodes CDR1 MDHEN and CDR2 SYDVKM. The CDR3 consists of 12 residues. The CDR3 DNA is TGTGCCAGCCAGGGGTCAGGCTATGGCTACACCTTC. This codes for CASQGSGYGYTF.

The chain uses TRBV4-1 and TRBJ2-3; no reliable D call. Per germline, CDR1 MGHRA and CDR2 YSYEKL. V lost 1 base and J 0 bases, leaving 23 bases between the germline ends. CDR3 length: 20 amino acids. As DNA, the CDR3 is TGCGCCAGCAGCCAAGTAAACTACCCGAAACACTTGCCTAGCACAGATACGCAGTATTTT. This gives the protein CASSQVNYPKHLPSTDTQYF.